These T cell receptor beta chains were read from a single sample in a study of cytomegalovirus exposure and HLA in healthy donors. Some clones are missing from TCRdb's copy, which holds only in-frame ones; the method was immunoSEQ multiplex PCR. The top ten clones hold roughly 2.3% of a sample with about 110,000 clones, approximately 76% of them seen once. The specimen sequenced was PBMCs. These receptors all come from a man in his late teens or twenties in good health and CMV-seronegative. Both conserved end residues are part of each CDR3. The D gene is left open where the match is weak. Size is stated for part of the rows, as once, few or many counts, or as a class when the clone is expanded.

>TRBD2|TRBJ2-5|TRBV14|-
TGTGCCAGCAGCCAAGTAGTAGCGGGCGGGAAAGAGACCCAGTACTTC
CASSQVVAGGKETQYF
>-|TRBJ2-2|TRBV7-9|-
TGTTCCAGCAGCCCACCGGGACATAACACCGGGGAGCTGTTTTTT
CSSSPPGHNTGELFF
>TRBD2|TRBJ2-5|TRBV7-2|-
TGTGCCAGCAGCTTAGCGGGGGGGAAAGAGACCCAGTACTTC
CASSLAGGKETQYF
>TRBD1|TRBJ2-7|TRBV5-1|few
TGCGCCAGCAGCCTAACAGGGGCCTCCTACGAGCAGTACTTC
CASSLTGASYEQYF
>-|TRBJ2-6|TRBV5-4|-
TGTGCCAGCAGCTTTATCTCTGGGGCCAACGTCCTGACTTTC
CASSFISGANVLTF
>-|TRBJ1-5|TRBV5-8|-
TGTGCCAGCAGCTGGAACCCCGGGGGGGATAGCAATCAGCCCCAGCATTTT
CASSWNPGGDSNQPQHF
>-|TRBJ2-5|TRBV5-1|-
TGCGCCAGCAGCTTGGAACTACACCAAGAGACCCAGTACTTC
CASSLELHQETQYF
>TRBD1|TRBJ2-2|TRBV6-6|-
TGTGCCAGCAGTACAGACAGGGGGAACACCGGGGAGCTGTTTTTT
CASSTDRGNTGELFF
>TRBD2|TRBJ2-1|TRBV6-5|-
TGTGCCAGCAGTTACCGCCCCCTAGCGGGGGAGCATGAGCAGTTCTTC
CASSYRPLAGEHEQFF
>-|TRBJ1-1|TRBV10-3|-
TGTGCCATTAGTGTGCGAGGAACTGAAGCTTTCTTT
CAISVRGTEAFF
>-|TRBJ1-1|TRBV29-1|once
TGCAGCGTTGGACGGGGGGGGTACACTGAAGCTTTCTTT
CSVGRGGYTEAFF
>-|TRBJ2-3|TRBV19|once
TGTGCCAGTAGTATTCTTGGCAATCCTAGCACAGATACGCAGTATTTT
CASSILGNPSTDTQYF
>-|TRBJ1-5|TRBV7-3|once
TGTGCCAGCAGCTTAGTGGCAGGTGATCAGCCCCAGCATTTT
CASSLVAGDQPQHF
>TRBD2|TRBJ2-1|TRBV7-9|-
TGTGCCAGCAGCTTATCGGGGGCGGGGGGGCAGAATGAGCAGTTCTTC
CASSLSGAGGQNEQFF
>TRBD2|TRBJ2-7|TRBV7-2|-
TGTGCCAGCAGCTTTGGGGGGGACTACGAGCAGTACTTC
CASSFGGDYEQYF
>-|TRBJ1-4|TRBV2|-
TGTGCCGCCCGGACAGACACTAATGAAAAACTGTTTTTT
CAARTDTNEKLFF
>TRBD1|TRBJ2-6|TRBV7-9|-
TGTGCCAGCAGAATGTCTCTTAGGGGGCCATCTGGGGCCAACGTCCTGACTTTC
CASRMSLRGPSGANVLTF
>TRBD2|TRBJ2-7|TRBV4-3|few
TGCGCCAGCAGCCAAGAGCCGCGGGGGTTGGAGTACTTC
CASSQEPRGLEYF
>-|TRBJ2-2|TRBV5-5|-
TGTGCCAGCAGCTTAGTGGCAGGGACCGGGGAGCTGTTTTTT
CASSLVAGTGELFF
>TRBD2|TRBJ2-7|TRBV27|once
TGTGCCAGCAGTTTATCTACTAGCGGGGTTAGCGAGCAGTACTTC
CASSLSTSGVSEQYF
>TRBD2|TRBJ2-1|TRBV7-6|-
TGTGCCAGCAGCTTAGGCGGGGGGGCCTCTAGGCGTGAGCAGTTCTTC
CASSLGGGASRREQFF
>TRBD1|TRBJ2-1|TRBV10-2|-
TGCGCCAGCAGTGAGTATAGGACAGGTCGGAATGAGCAGTTCTTC
CASSEYRTGRNEQFF
>-|TRBJ1-5|TRBV21-1|few
TGTGCCAGCAGCAAAATTACAGGGCGTGCGAATCAGCCCCAGCATTTT
CASSKITGRANQPQHF
>-|TRBJ2-3|TRBV7-9|few
TGTTCCAGCAGCTCCCCCTCTCATAGGGGTTTCGGCACAGATACGCAGTATTTT
CSSSSPSHRGFGTDTQYF
>-|TRBJ1-3|TRBV9|-
TGTGCCAGCGGCGCCGCGGCCCTTGGAAACACCATATATTTT
CASGAAALGNTIYF
>TRBD1|TRBJ1-2|TRBV9|-
TGTGCCAGCAGCGTAGCCCCCATGGACAGGAATGGCTACACCTTC
CASSVAPMDRNGYTF
>-|TRBJ2-1|TRBV6-5|-
TGTGCCAGCAGTTACGAGGGCAGGAGCTCCTACAATGAGCAGTTCTTC
CASSYEGRSSYNEQFF
>-|TRBJ1-4|TRBV7-8|-
TGTGCCAGCAGCTTAGAGGGGCTAGGGGATGAAAAACTGTTTTTT
CASSLEGLGDEKLFF
>-|TRBJ2-7|TRBV27|-
TGTGCCACCCGAACGGCCCGAGGGAACGAGCAGTGCTTC
CATRTARGNEQCF
>TRBD1|TRBJ2-5|TRBV5-6|-
TGTGCCAGCAGCCCAGGGACAGCCTACCAAGAGACCCAGTACTTC
CASSPGTAYQETQYF
>-|TRBJ1-5|TRBV19|-
TGTGCCAGTGGAGAGGGGGGCAATCAGCCCCAGCATTTT
CASGEGGNQPQHF
>-|TRBJ2-1|TRBV5-1|-
TGCGCCAGCAGCTTGGATGGACACGCTACCTACAATGAGCAGTTCTTC
CASSLDGHATYNEQFF
>-|TRBJ2-7|TRBV7-2|-
TGTGCCAGCAGCTTAGGGCCAGGGTCGACCTACGAGCAGTACTTC
CASSLGPGSTYEQYF
>TRBD2|TRBJ2-5|TRBV4-2|-
TGTGCCAGCAGCCGGACTAGCGGGGGGCCCGGAGAGACCCAGTACTTC
CASSRTSGGPGETQYF
>-|TRBJ1-5|TRBV10-3|few
TGTGCCATCAGTGAAGGGGATTATACCCAGCCCCAGCATTTT
CAISEGDYTQPQHF
>-|TRBJ1-2|TRBV4-3|-
TGCGCCAGCAGCCACCAGGGGAGAAATGGCTACACCTTC
CASSHQGRNGYTF
>-|TRBJ1-3|TRBV7-2|-
TGTGCCAGCAGCTTAGTACATGGAAACACCATATATTTT
CASSLVHGNTIYF
>-|TRBJ1-6|TRBV19|-
TGTGCCAGTAGTATAAGCGGAGTCGATTCACCCCTCCACTTT
CASSISGVDSPLHF
>-|TRBJ2-7|TRBV6-1|-
TGTGCCAGCAGCCCGAGGGAGTTGCGGGAGCAGTACTTC
CASSPRELREQYF
>TRBD2|TRBJ2-7|TRBV5-1|-
TGCGCCAGCAGCCAACCGGCGGGGGGGAATGAGCAGTACTTC
CASSQPAGGNEQYF
>TRBD1|TRBJ2-7|TRBV7-3|-
TGTGCCAGCAGCTTGGGGACAGGTTCCTACGAGCAGTACTTC
CASSLGTGSYEQYF
>-|TRBJ2-1|TRBV7-9|-
TGTGCCAGCAGCAGACTAGTCGCAGTGTACCATGAGCAGTTCTTC
CASSRLVAVYHEQFF
>TRBD1|TRBJ1-1|TRBV7-9|-
TGTGCCAGCAGCCCGGACAGGCCGGGGACTGAAGCTTTCTTT
CASSPDRPGTEAFF
>TRBD1|TRBJ1-1|TRBV5-1|-
TGCGCCAGCAGCAAGACAGGGTCGGGTACTGAAGCTTTCTTT
CASSKTGSGTEAFF
>TRBD2|TRBJ2-5|TRBV7-2|-
TGTGCCAGCAGCCCCAGCGGGGAGAGACAAGAGACCCAGTACTTC
CASSPSGERQETQYF
>TRBD1|TRBJ1-2|TRBV19|-
TGTGCCAGTAGTACGACAACAGGGGGCCTCTATGGCTACACCTTC
CASSTTTGGLYGYTF
>-|TRBJ1-1|TRBV6-1|-
TGTGCCAGCAGTGAATCAAGGAGTCAGAACACTGAAGCTTTCTTT
CASSESRSQNTEAFF
>TRBD1|TRBJ2-7|TRBV7-9|-
TGTGCCAGCAGCCTACAGGGGTACGAGCAGTACTTC
CASSLQGYEQYF
>-|TRBJ1-2|TRBV5-4|-
TGTGCCAGCAGCTTGGAGGGGTTTAGAGGTGGCTACACCTTC
CASSLEGFRGGYTF
>TRBD1|TRBJ1-2|TRBV2|-
TGTGCCACTCGCACAGGGGAGGTCTATGGCTACACCTTC
CATRTGEVYGYTF
>-|TRBJ2-6|TRBV6-5|-
TGTGCCAGCAGTTCAGGGCCCGGGGCCAACGTCCTGACTTTC
CASSSGPGANVLTF
>-|TRBJ2-1|TRBV4-3|-
TGCGCCAGCAGCCAAGAGTATAGCCGTGAGCAGTTCTTC
CASSQEYSREQFF
>-|TRBJ2-7|TRBV30|-
TGTGCCTGGAGTGGAGGCAGGAGGGGCGAGCAGTACTTC
CAWSGGRRGEQYF